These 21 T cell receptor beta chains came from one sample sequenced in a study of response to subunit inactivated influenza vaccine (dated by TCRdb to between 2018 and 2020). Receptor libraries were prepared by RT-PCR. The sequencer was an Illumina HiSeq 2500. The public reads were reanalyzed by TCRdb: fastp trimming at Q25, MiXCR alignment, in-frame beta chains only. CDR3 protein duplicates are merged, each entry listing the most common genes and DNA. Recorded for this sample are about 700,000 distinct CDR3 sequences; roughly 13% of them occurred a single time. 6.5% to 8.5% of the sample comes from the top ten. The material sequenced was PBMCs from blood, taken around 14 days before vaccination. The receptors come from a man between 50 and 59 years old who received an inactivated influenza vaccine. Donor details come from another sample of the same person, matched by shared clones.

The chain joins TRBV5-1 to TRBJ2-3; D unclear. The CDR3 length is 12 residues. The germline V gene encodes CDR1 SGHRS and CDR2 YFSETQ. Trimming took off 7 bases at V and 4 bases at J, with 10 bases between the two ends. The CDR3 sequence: CASSDNSDTQYF. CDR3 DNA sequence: TGCGCCAGCTCTGATAATTCAGATACGCAGTATTTT.

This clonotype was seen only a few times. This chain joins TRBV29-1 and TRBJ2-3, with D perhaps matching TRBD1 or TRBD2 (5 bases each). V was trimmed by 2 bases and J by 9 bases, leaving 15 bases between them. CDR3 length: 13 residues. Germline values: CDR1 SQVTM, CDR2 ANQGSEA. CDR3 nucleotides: TGCAGCGTTGAATGGTGGGGGACGAGAACGCAGTATTTT. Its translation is CSVEWWGTRTQYF.

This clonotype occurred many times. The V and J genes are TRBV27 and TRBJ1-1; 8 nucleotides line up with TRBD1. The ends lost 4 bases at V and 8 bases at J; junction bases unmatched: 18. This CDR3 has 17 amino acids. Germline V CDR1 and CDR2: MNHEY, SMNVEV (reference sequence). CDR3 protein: CASSSPSLGQGGKEAFF. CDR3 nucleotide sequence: TGTGCCAGCAGTTCCCCATCCCTCGGACAGGGCGGAAAGGAAGCTTTCTTT.

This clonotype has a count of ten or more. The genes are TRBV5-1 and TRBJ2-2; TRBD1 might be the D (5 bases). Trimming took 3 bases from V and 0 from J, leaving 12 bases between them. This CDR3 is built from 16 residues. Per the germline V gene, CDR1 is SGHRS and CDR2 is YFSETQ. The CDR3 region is CASSSQQATNTGELFF. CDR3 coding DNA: TGCGCCAGCAGCTCACAACAGGCTACGAACACCGGGGAGCTGTTTTTT.

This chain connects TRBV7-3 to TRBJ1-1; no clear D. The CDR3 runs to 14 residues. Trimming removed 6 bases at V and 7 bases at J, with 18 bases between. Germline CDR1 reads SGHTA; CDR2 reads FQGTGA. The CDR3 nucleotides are TGTGCCAGCAGGCTAACCCCTCAATCATTTGAAGCTTTCTTT. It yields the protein CASRLTPQSFEAFF.

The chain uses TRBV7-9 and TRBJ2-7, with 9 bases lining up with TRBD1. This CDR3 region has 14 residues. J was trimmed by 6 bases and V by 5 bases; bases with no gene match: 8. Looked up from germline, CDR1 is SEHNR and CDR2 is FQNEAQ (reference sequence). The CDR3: CASSTGTGFLEQYF. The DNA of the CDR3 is TGTGCCAGCAGCACCGGGACAGGGTTTCTCGAGCAGTACTTC.

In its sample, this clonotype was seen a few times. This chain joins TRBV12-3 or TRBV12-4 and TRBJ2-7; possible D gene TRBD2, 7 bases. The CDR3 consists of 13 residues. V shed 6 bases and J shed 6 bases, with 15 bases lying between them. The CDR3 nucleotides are TGTGCCAGCAGAAGGGGGGGCCTAGGCGAGCAGTACTTC. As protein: CASRRGGLGEQYF.

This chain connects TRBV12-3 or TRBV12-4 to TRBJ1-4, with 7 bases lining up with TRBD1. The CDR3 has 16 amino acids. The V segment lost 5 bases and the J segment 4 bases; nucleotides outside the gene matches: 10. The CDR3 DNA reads TGTGCCAGCAGTCTTTTGGCCGGGACAGTTAATGAAAAACTGTTTTTT. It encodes CASSLLAGTVNEKLFF.

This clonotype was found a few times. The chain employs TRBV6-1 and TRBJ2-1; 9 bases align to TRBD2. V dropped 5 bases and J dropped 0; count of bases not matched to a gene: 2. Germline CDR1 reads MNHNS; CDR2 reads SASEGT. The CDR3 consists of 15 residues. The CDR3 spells CASSSGGISYNEQFF. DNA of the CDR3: TGTGCCAGCAGTAGCGGGGGGATCTCCTACAATGAGCAGTTCTTC.

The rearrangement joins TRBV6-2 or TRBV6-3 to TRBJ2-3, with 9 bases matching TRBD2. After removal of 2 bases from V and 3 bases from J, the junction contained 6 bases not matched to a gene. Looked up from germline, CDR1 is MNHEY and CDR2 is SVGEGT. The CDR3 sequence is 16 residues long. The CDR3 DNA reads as TGTGCCAGCAGTTACGGAAGCGGGGGGTCGACAGATACGCAGTATTTT. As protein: CASSYGSGGSTDTQYF.

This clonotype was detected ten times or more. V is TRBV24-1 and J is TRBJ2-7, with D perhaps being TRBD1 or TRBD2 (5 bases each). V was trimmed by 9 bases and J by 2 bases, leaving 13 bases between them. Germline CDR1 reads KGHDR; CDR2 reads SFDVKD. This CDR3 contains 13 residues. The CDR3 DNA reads TGTGCCACCGGGACGGACACAACCTACGAGCAGTACTTC. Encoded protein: CATGTDTTYEQYF.

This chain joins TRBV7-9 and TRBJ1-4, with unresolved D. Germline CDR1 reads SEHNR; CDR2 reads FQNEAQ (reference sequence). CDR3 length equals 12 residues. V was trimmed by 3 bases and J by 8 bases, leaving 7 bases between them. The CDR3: CASSFGQEKLFF. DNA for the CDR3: TGTGCCAGCAGCTTTGGGCAGGAAAAACTGTTTTTT.

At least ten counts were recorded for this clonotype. The CDR3 region has the DNA TGCGCCAGCAGCTTGAACAGGGGCGACACTGAAGCTTTCTTT. Its protein product is CASSLNRGDTEAFF. This chain uses TRBV5-1 with TRBJ1-1; TRBD1 agrees at 7 bases. Germline CDR1 is SGHRS and CDR2 is YFSETQ. J lost 3 bases, V lost 1 base, and 3 bases had no gene match. The CDR3 consists of 14 residues.

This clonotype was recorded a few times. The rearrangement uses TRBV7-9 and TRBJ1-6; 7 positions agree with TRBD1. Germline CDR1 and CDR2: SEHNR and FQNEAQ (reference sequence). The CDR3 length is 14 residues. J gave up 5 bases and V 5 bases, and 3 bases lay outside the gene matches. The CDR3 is CASSGDSNNSPLHF. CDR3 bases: TGTGCCAGCAGCGGGGACAGCAATAATTCACCCCTCCACTTT.

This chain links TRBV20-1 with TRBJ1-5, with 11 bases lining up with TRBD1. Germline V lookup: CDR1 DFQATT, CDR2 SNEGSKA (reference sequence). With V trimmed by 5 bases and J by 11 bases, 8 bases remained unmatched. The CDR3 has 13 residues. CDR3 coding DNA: TGCAGTGCTCGGGGACAGGGGGGTCTGGCCCAGCATTTT. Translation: CSARGQGGLAQHF.

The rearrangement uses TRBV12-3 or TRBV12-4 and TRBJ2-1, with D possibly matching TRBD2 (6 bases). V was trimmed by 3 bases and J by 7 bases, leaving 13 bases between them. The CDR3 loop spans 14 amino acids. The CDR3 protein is CASSLFAGRNEQFF. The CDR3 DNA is TGTGCCAGCAGTTTGTTCGCAGGGAGGAATGAGCAGTTCTTC.

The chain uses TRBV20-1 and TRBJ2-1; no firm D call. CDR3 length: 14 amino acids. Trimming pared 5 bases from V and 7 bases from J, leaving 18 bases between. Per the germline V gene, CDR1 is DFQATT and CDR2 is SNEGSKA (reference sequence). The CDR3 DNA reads TGCAGTGCTCCTGATTTCAGCACAGCTAATGAGCAGTTCTTC. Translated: CSAPDFSTANEQFF.

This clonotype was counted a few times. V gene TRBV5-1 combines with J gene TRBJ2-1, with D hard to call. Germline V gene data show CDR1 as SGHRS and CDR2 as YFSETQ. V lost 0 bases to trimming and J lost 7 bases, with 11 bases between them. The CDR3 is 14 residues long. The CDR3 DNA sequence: TGCGCCAGCAGCTTGGGGTCAGGTCGAAATGAGCAGTTCTTC. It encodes CASSLGSGRNEQFF.

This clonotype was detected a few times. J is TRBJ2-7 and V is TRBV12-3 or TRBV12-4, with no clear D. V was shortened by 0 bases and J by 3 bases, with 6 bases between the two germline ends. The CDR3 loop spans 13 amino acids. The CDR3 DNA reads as TGTGCCAGCAGTTTAGCCACAGTCTACGAGCAGTACTTC. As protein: CASSLATVYEQYF.

CDR3 residues: CASSYHSELLEQYF. The CDR3 DNA reads as TGTGCCAGCAGTTACCATAGTGAGCTACTGGAGCAGTACTTC. The V call is TRBV6-2 or TRBV6-3, the J call TRBJ2-7; no reliable D call. The length of the CDR3 is 14 residues. Germline V gene sequence: CDR1 MNHEY, CDR2 SVGEGT. The V end was cut by 2 bases, the J end by 7 bases, with 15 bases between.

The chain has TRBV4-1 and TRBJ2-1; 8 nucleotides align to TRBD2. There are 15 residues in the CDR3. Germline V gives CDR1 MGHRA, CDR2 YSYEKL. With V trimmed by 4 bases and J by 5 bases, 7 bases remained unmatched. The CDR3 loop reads CASSRGAGDNNEQFF. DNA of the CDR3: TGCGCCAGCAGCCGAGGAGCGGGGGACAACAATGAGCAGTTCTTC.